Following are 7 T cell receptor beta chains from one sample sequenced in a study of breast tumors, draining lymph nodes, adjacent tissues. TCRdb re-derived calls from the multiplex PCR reads in MiXCR, one entry per CDR3 protein. The data show more than 250,000 distinct CDR3 sequences, 30% seen once. The lymph nodes were axillary draining lymph nodes from breast cancer patients. Source material: axillary lymph node tissue. The receptors were gathered from a female donor with breast cancer. Some clones in this sample may be carry-over from other donors' samples.

Concerning this clonotype itself: This clone may be a read error of a much larger clone one base away. The chain is built from TRBV2 and TRBJ2-3; 8 nucleotides align to TRBD1. This CDR3 is built from 16 residues. Looked up from germline, CDR1 is SNHLY and CDR2 is FYNNEI. The CDR3 sequence: CASSKGRGHSTGTQYF. The DNA of the CDR3 is TGTGCCAGCAGTAAGGGCAGGGGGCATAGCACAGGTACGCAGTATTTT.

The sample holds many counts of this clonotype. The CDR3 DNA sequence: TGCGCCAGCAGCTTACTTCGGCGGGATACGCAGTATTTT. Translated: CASSLLRRDTQYF. This sequence joins TRBV5-1 and TRBJ2-3, with D hard to call. Per germline, CDR1 SGHRS and CDR2 YFSETQ. The V and J ends lost 2 bases and 6 bases respectively, with 10 bases between them. This CDR3 has 13 amino acids. Using reference TRBV5-1 and TRBJ2-3 for the parts outside the CDR3, the full variable domain is KAGVTQTPRYLIKTRGQQVTLSCSPISGHRSVSWYQQTPGQGLQFLFEYFSETQRNKGNFPGRFSGRQFSNSRSEMNVSTLELGDSALYLCASSLLRRDTQYFGPGTRLTVL.

In the case of this clonotype: A much larger clone lies a single base off, so this may be a read error. The chain employs TRBV11-2 and TRBJ2-7; a possible D gene is TRBD2 (6 bases). Trimming left V 0 bases short and J 5 bases short, with 11 bases between. Germline V gene sequence: CDR1 SGHAT, CDR2 FQNNGV. This CDR3 is built from 14 residues. Here the CDR3 reads CASSLERGLHEQYF. The CDR3 nucleotides are TGTGCCAGCAGCTTAGAGAGGGGACTCCACGAGCAGTACTTC.

In its sample, this clonotype was seen many times. The J gene is TRBJ2-3, the V gene TRBV13; 8 bases map to TRBD1. V lost 7 bases to trimming and J lost 3 bases; unmatched junction nucleotides: 6. The length of the CDR3 is 14 residues. Germline V lookup: CDR1 PRHDT, CDR2 FYEKMQ (reference sequence). Here the CDR3 DNA reads TGTGCCAGCAACCGACAGGGGAGGACAGATACGCAGTATTTT. This sequence encodes CASNRQGRTDTQYF.

This clonotype was picked up one time. The V gene is TRBV6-1, the J gene TRBJ2-7; TRBD1 matches at 10 bases. CDR1 is MNHNS, CDR2 SASEGT, per germline. The CDR3 loop spans 14 amino acids. Losses at the gene ends were 9 bases for V and 2 bases for J; bases not matched to a gene: 7. The CDR3 nucleotides read TGTGCCAGAGACAGGGGGCGGAATACCTACGAGCAGTACTTC. It specifies CARDRGRNTYEQYF.

This clonotype was counted between two and nine times. A junction boundary mismatches the germline segment, possibly from a read error. V is TRBV11-3 and J is TRBJ2-1; tentatively, D is TRBD2 (5 bases). Germline values: CDR1 SGHNT, CDR2 YENEEA. The CDR3 is made up of 14 amino acids. This CDR3 is CASSSYYLANEQSF. CDR3 in DNA: TGTGCCAGCAGCTCTTACTACTTAGCGAATGAGCAGTCCTTC.

This clonotype was detected ten times or more. V and J are TRBV7-8 and TRBJ2-1, with D tentatively TRBD1 (5 bases). V was clipped by 1 base and J by 8 bases, with 21 bases between them. Looked up from germline, CDR1 is SGHVS and CDR2 is FQNEAQ. This CDR3 is 17 amino acids long. The DNA for the CDR3 is TGTGCCAGCAGCTTAGACTCAGGGTTTTCTCAAAGGGATGAGCAGTTCTTC. It translates to CASSLDSGFSQRDEQFF.